This record covers a single T cell receptor beta chain. Its antigen is unidentified. The CDR3 runs 17 residues. CDR1 is MNHEY, CDR2 SVGEGT, per germline. Trimming cost V 2 bases and J 2 bases; bases outside gene matches: 8. This sample is part of a study of T cells after yellow fever vaccination. Study-level information: Some fractions had low cell numbers, and these were prepared with SMART-Seq v4 Ultra Low Input. Study results and caveats: The booster saw the reappearance of most primary-vaccination clones (96% CD4, less than 90% CD8).

Making TCR cDNA involved 5'RACE template switching, which added UMIs and a universal primer site. MiXCR, run by TCRdb on the 5' RACE reads, gives a single entry per CDR3 protein. The sample comprises roughly 400,000 distinct CDR3 sequences, around 20% of which are singletons, and 18% rests with the top ten. The chain couples TRBV6-2 or TRBV6-3 to TRBJ2-3; 9 bases are shared with TRBD2. The source of this sequence is a young man who received the YFV17D yellow fever vaccine. This material consisted of PBMCs, taken before the yellow fever booster vaccination. This CDR3 is CASSYGLTSGHTDTQYF. CDR3 DNA: TGTGCCAGCAGTTACGGATTAACTAGCGGGCACACAGATACGCAGTATTTT.